Below are 26 T cell receptor beta chains sequenced from a single sample in a study of blood T cell repertoires in COVID-19 (dated by TCRdb to the early 2020s). Library construction relied on the immunoSEQ multiplex PCR assay. The immuneACCESS repertoire file appears here via TCRdb, limited to in-frame rearrangements. These files lack a portion of the clones; in checked studies, under half of the deficit traces to unresolved V genes, and the cause of the others is not known. The sample records tens of thousands of clones, over 80% of which are singletons. Clones ranked in the top ten supply approximately 5% of the sample. Sequencing was done on a sample of peripheral blood. Receptors originate from a man between 65 and 85 years old with acute or convalescent COVID-19.

This sequence joins TRBV10-2 and TRBJ1-5; D uncertain. This CDR3 contains 13 residues. V was clipped by 6 bases and J by 4 bases, with 10 bases between them. Germline V gene sequence: CDR1 WSHSY, CDR2 SAAADI. The CDR3 here is CASSGNVNQPQHF. The DNA of the CDR3 is TGCGCCAGCAGCGGGAACGTGAATCAGCCCCAGCATTTT.

This clone was seen a few times. The genes are TRBV5-5 and TRBJ1-3, with D tentatively TRBD1 (6 bases). CDR1 SGHKS and CDR2 YYEKEE come from the germline V gene (reference sequence). Trimming removed 0 bases from V and 1 base from J, with 11 bases in between. The CDR3 is 16 amino acids. CDR3 DNA: TGTGCCAGCAGCTTGGGGCCAGGGGCGTCTGGAAACACCATATATTTT. It encodes CASSLGPGASGNTIYF.

In this sample, this clone turned up once. The chain is built from TRBV29-1 and TRBJ2-5, with 9 bases aligning to TRBD2. This CDR3 is 14 amino acids long. J was trimmed by 9 bases and V by 4 bases; bases with no gene match: 12. Looked up from germline, CDR1 is SQVTM and CDR2 is ANQGSEA. The CDR3 DNA reads TGCAGCGTTGGGTCAGCGGGGGGATCCTTGGCCCAGTACTTC. Translation gives CSVGSAGGSLAQYF.

The V gene is TRBV6-2 or TRBV6-3, the J gene TRBJ2-7, with D possibly being TRBD2 (5 bases). The V gene lost 0 bases and the J gene lost 12 bases, with 12 bases spanning the gap. The CDR3 spans 12 residues. The germline CDR1 and CDR2 sequences are MNHEY and SVGEGT. The CDR3 DNA sequence: TGTGCCAGCAGTTACTCGAGAGGGTTGGGGTACTTC. It encodes CASSYSRGLGYF.

V is TRBV7-9 and J is TRBJ2-3; 8 positions match TRBD2. Looked up from germline, CDR1 is SEHNR and CDR2 is FQNEAQ (reference sequence). This CDR3 spans 16 amino acids. J was trimmed by 4 bases and V by 5 bases; bases with no gene match: 11. CDR3 sequence reads: CASSRGTSGVSDTQYF. CDR3 nucleotide sequence: TGTGCCAGCAGCCGGGGGACTAGTGGAGTGTCAGATACGCAGTATTTT.

V gene TRBV4-2 combines with J gene TRBJ2-1; TRBD2 matches at 9 bases. CDR3 length equals 15 residues. Germline assignment: CDR1 LGHNA and CDR2 YNFKEQ. V was pared by 2 bases and J by 8 bases, with 7 bases of the junction left unmatched. DNA for the CDR3: TGTGCCAGCAGCCAAATCCCGGGACTAGCATATGAGCAGTTCTTC. It specifies CASSQIPGLAYEQFF.

This clone was picked up one time. The V call is TRBV3-1 (or the pseudogene TRBV3-2), the J call TRBJ2-1; TRBD2 is a possible D gene (5 bases). Germline V gives CDR1 LGHDT, CDR2 YNNKEL (reference sequence). The CDR3 has 15 amino acids. Trimming took off 1 base at V and 3 bases at J, with 10 bases between the two ends. As DNA, the CDR3 is TGTGCCAGCAGCCAAGGACTACCAGACTACAATGAGCAGTTCTTC. Translating gives CASSQGLPDYNEQFF.

A note on this clone: Other DNA sequences within the sample encode an identical CDR3. The chain recombines TRBV3-1 (or the pseudogene TRBV3-2) with TRBJ2-7, with 7 bases identical to TRBD2. V was clipped by 1 base and J by 7 bases; unmatched bases: 1. Germline V gene sequence: CDR1 LGHDT, CDR2 YNNKEL (reference sequence). This CDR3 has 12 amino acids. The CDR3 DNA reads as TGTGCCAGCAGCCAAGGCGGGGGTGAGCAGTACTTC. Translating gives CASSQGGGEQYF.

The rearrangement links TRBV5-1 to TRBJ2-7; D perhaps matches TRBD2 (5 bases). The CDR3 length is 18 residues. Germline loops: CDR1 SGHRS, CDR2 YFSETQ. The ends were cut back, 0 bases at V and 3 bases at J, with 22 bases in the middle. CDR3 bases: TGCGCCAGCAGCTTGGTCCCCCGGGCCGGCAGGAGGAACTACGAGCAGTACTTC. Translating it yields CASSLVPRAGRRNYEQYF.

The chain recombines TRBV6-5 with TRBJ2-5; 9 nucleotides line up with TRBD2. V was pared by 6 bases and J by 5 bases, with 7 bases of the junction left unmatched. Germline values: CDR1 MNHEY, CDR2 SVGAGI. This CDR3 region has 14 residues. The CDR3 nucleotides are TGTGCCAGCAGGCTAGCGGGGTTAGGGGAGACCCAGTACTTC. Amino acid sequence: CASRLAGLGETQYF.

The rearrangement joins TRBV5-4 to TRBJ1-3; D perhaps matches TRBD1 (6 bases). Trimming pared 0 bases from V and 0 bases from J, leaving 13 bases between. Germline V CDR1 and CDR2: SGHNT, YYREEE (reference sequence). This CDR3 is 17 amino acids long. CDR3 sequence (DNA): TGTGCCAGCAGCTTGGCCGGGGGGCTAAGCTCTGGAAACACCATATATTTT. Its protein product is CASSLAGGLSSGNTIYF.

The J gene is TRBJ1-5, the V gene TRBV29-1, with 9 nucleotides matching TRBD1. Trimming removed 5 bases from V and 7 bases from J; junction bases left unmatched: 6. The CDR3 consists of 13 residues. CDR1 is SQVTM, CDR2 ANQGSEA, per germline. CDR3 DNA sequence: TGCAGCGTTTCCGGGACAGGGAACCAGCCCCAGCATTTT. Protein sequence: CSVSGTGNQPQHF.

V and J are TRBV7-9 and TRBJ1-2; D is uncertain. This CDR3 is 13 amino acids long. Germline CDR1 SEHNR, CDR2 FQNEAQ (reference sequence). Trimming cost V 4 bases and J 4 bases, with 10 bases left between them. The CDR3 region is CASSYGEGYGYTF. In DNA form, the CDR3 reads TGTGCCAGCAGCTATGGGGAGGGCTATGGCTACACCTTC.

The chain combines TRBV9 with TRBJ1-2; D remains ambiguous. V was pared by 4 bases and J by 2 bases, with 9 bases between. The germline CDR1 and CDR2 sequences are SGDLS and YYNGEE. The length of the CDR3 is 13 residues. The CDR3 here is CASSQNSNYGYTF. DNA of the CDR3: TGTGCCAGCAGCCAAAACTCAAACTATGGCTACACCTTC.

The chain carries TRBV7-8 and TRBJ2-3, with D possibly being TRBD1 (6 bases). Trimming took off 1 base at V and 1 base at J, with 9 bases between the two ends. CDR1 is SGHVS and CDR2 is FQNEAQ in the germline V gene. The length of the CDR3 is 15 residues. CDR3 nucleotides: TGTGCCAGCAGCTTAGGGCCAGGGGGCACAGATACGCAGTATTTT. Residues: CASSLGPGGTDTQYF.

The chain couples TRBV5-4 to TRBJ1-2, with D maybe TRBD1 (5 bases). The CDR3 runs 15 residues. Germline CDR1 SGHNT, CDR2 YYREEE (reference sequence). V lost 0 bases, J lost 5 bases, and 14 bases lay in between. In DNA, the CDR3 is TGTGCCAGCAGCTTGGCGTCCAGGGTGTTATATGGCTACACCTTC. This translates into CASSLASRVLYGYTF.

This clone was seen only once. The chain links TRBV19 to TRBJ2-7, with a possible D match to TRBD2 (5 bases). Trimming left V 1 base short and J 3 bases short, with 13 bases between. Germline loops: CDR1 LNHDA, CDR2 SQIVND (reference sequence). The CDR3 is made up of 15 amino acids. CDR3 sequence reads: CASSIGGFPGYEQYF. In DNA, the CDR3 is TGTGCCAGTAGTATAGGCGGGTTTCCGGGCTACGAGCAGTACTTC.

V is TRBV5-4 and J is TRBJ2-6, with D perhaps matching TRBD2 (5 bases). Germline lookup yields CDR1 SGHNT and CDR2 YYREEE (reference sequence). Trimming took 4 bases from V and 3 from J, leaving 8 bases between them. CDR3 length: 14 amino acids. The CDR3 bases are TGTGCCAGCAGCCGGGAATATGGGGCCAACGTCCTGACTTTC. It encodes CASSREYGANVLTF.

The J gene is TRBJ2-7, the V gene TRBV7-2, with 8 nucleotides matching TRBD1. Germline trimming cut 0 bases from V and 4 bases from J; bases unmatched to any gene: 2. In germline, CDR1 is SGHTA, CDR2 FQGNSA. The CDR3 is 14 residues long. The CDR3 DNA reads as TGTGCCAGCAGCTTAGCGGGGACAGGATACGAGCAGTACTTC. Its protein is CASSLAGTGYEQYF.

The chain uses TRBV24-1 and TRBJ2-2; TRBD1 matches at 10 bases. Germline values: CDR1 KGHDR, CDR2 SFDVKD. V gave up 0 bases and J gave up 6 bases; unmatched junction bases: 6. This CDR3 comprises 17 residues. CDR3 coding DNA: TGTGCCACCAGTGATTTGGCGGGGACAGGGGACGCCGGGGAGCTGTTTTTT. As protein: CATSDLAGTGDAGELFF.

This chain uses TRBV12-3 or TRBV12-4 with TRBJ1-6; 9 nucleotides agree with TRBD1. V lost 7 bases to trimming and J lost 13 bases; unmatched junction nucleotides: 8. The CDR3 runs 13 residues. This CDR3 reads CASKTGGDAPLHF. CDR3 nucleotide sequence: TGTGCCAGCAAGACAGGGGGAGATGCGCCCCTCCACTTT.

The chain combines TRBV5-4 with TRBJ1-4; D gene uncertain. This CDR3 region has 15 residues. The germline V gene has CDR1 SGHNT and CDR2 YYREEE (reference sequence). Deletions cut 0 bases from V and 7 bases from J, with 13 bases between. The CDR3 spells CASSLAGGGREKLFF. In DNA, the CDR3 is TGTGCCAGCAGCTTGGCGGGAGGAGGACGTGAAAAACTGTTTTTT.

V and J are TRBV11-2 and TRBJ1-2; D possibly corresponds to TRBD1 (5 bases). The germline V gene encodes CDR1 SGHAT and CDR2 FQNNGV. V dropped 8 bases and J dropped 2 bases, with 9 bases sitting between them. The CDR3 spans 12 residues. CDR3 residues: CASRGGNYGYTF. Here the CDR3 DNA reads TGTGCCAGCCGGGGGGGGAACTATGGCTACACCTTC.

This clone is a singleton in its sample. This chain uses TRBV5-4 with TRBJ1-6; TRBD1 matches 7 bases. Germline V gene data show CDR1 as SGHNT and CDR2 as YYREEE (reference sequence). CDR3 length equals 14 residues. J was trimmed by 7 bases and V by 0 bases; bases with no gene match: 1. In DNA form, the CDR3 reads TGTGCCAGCAGCTTGGGCAGGGGGAATTCACCCCTCCACTTT. This sequence encodes CASSLGRGNSPLHF.

J is TRBJ2-3 and V is TRBV5-1; a weak D match, TRBD2 (5 bases). Between the trimmed V and J ends, which lost 4 bases and 6 bases, there was a span of 12 bases. The CDR3 totals 13 residues. Per the germline V gene, CDR1 is SGHRS and CDR2 is YFSETQ. The CDR3 protein is CASSPRGQDTQYF. The CDR3 nucleotides read TGCGCCAGCAGCCCTCGGGGTCAGGATACGCAGTATTTT.

V and J are TRBV9 and TRBJ1-4; TRBD1 aligns across 9 bases. Germline V gene sequence: CDR1 SGDLS, CDR2 YYNGEE. The CDR3 extends over 15 amino acids. With V trimmed by 1 base and J by 7 bases, 5 bases remained unmatched. CDR3 sequence: CASSVWDRVGEKLFF. The DNA of the CDR3 is TGTGCCAGCAGCGTATGGGACAGGGTGGGTGAAAAACTGTTTTTT.